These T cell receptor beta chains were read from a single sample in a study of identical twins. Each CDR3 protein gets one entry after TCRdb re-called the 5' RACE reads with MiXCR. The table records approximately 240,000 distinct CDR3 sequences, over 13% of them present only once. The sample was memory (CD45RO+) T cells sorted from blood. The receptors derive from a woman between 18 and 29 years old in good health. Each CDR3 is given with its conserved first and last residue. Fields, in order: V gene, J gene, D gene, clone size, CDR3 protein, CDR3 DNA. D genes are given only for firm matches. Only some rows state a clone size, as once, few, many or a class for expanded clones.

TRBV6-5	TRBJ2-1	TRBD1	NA	CASSYSRDSYNEQFF	TGTGCCAGCAGTTACTCTCGGGACAGTTACAATGAGCAGTTCTTC
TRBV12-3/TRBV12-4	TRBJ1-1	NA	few	CASSAGWQEAFF	TGTGCCAGCAGTGCGGGCTGGCAGGAAGCTTTCTTT
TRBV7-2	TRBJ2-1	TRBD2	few	CASRRLAGAVDEQFF	TGTGCCAGCAGACGACTAGCGGGAGCGGTGGACGAGCAGTTCTTC
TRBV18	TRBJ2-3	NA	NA	CASSPPQGSTDTQYF	TGTGCCAGCTCACCACCGCAGGGGAGCACAGATACGCAGTATTTT
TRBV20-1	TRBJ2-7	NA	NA	CSASGLVEYEQYF	TGCAGTGCTAGTGGCCTAGTTGAGTACGAGCAGTACTTC
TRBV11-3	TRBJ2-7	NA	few	CASSLERGYTYEQYF	TGTGCCAGCAGCTTAGAACGGGGCTACACCTACGAGCAGTACTTC
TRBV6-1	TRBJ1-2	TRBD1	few	CASSLGGLYGYTF	TGTGCCAGCAGCCTAGGGGGCCTGTATGGCTACACCTTC
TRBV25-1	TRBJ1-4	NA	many	CASRDLEGREKLFF	TGTGCCAGCAGAGATCTAGAGGGGCGAGAAAAACTGTTTTTT
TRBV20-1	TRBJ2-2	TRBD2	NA	CSGVSGRATGELFF	TGCAGTGGGGTTAGCGGGAGGGCCACCGGGGAGCTGTTTTTT
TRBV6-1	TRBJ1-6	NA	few	CASRMTQGTKNSPLHF	TGTGCCAGCAGGATGACACAGGGAACGAAGAATTCACCCCTCCACTTT
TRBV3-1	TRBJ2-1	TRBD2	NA	CASSQVLAGSVEQFF	TGTGCCAGCAGCCAAGTACTAGCGGGGAGTGTTGAGCAGTTCTTC
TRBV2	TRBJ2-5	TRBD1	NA	CASRGDRVTRETQYF	TGTGCCAGCAGGGGGGACAGGGTAACGCGAGAGACCCAGTACTTC
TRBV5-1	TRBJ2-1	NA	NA	CASSLPLLSSYNEQFF	TGCGCCAGCAGCTTGCCCCTGTTGAGCTCCTACAATGAGCAGTTCTTC
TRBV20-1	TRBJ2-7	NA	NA	CSARPNYYEQYF	TGCAGTGCGAGACCGAACTACTACGAGCAGTACTTC
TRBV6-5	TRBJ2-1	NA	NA	CASSYSRNRGNEQFF	TGTGCCAGCAGTTACTCTAGGAACCGGGGGAATGAGCAGTTCTTC
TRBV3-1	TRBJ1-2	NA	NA	CASSLRGGYTF	TGTGCCAGCAGCCTCAGGGGCGGCTACACCTTC